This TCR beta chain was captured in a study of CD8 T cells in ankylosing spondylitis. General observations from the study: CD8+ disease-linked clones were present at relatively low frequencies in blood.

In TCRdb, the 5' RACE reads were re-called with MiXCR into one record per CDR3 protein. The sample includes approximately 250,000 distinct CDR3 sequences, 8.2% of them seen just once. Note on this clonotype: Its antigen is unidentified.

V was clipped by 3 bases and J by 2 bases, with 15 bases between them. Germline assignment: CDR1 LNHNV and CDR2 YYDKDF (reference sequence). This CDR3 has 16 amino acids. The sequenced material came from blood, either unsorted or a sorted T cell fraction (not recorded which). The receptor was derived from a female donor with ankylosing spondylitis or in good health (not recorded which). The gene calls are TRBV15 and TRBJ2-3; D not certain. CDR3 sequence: CATSRKMRQSTDTQYF. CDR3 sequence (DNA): TGTGCCACCAGCAGGAAAATGAGACAATCCACAGATACGCAGTATTTT.